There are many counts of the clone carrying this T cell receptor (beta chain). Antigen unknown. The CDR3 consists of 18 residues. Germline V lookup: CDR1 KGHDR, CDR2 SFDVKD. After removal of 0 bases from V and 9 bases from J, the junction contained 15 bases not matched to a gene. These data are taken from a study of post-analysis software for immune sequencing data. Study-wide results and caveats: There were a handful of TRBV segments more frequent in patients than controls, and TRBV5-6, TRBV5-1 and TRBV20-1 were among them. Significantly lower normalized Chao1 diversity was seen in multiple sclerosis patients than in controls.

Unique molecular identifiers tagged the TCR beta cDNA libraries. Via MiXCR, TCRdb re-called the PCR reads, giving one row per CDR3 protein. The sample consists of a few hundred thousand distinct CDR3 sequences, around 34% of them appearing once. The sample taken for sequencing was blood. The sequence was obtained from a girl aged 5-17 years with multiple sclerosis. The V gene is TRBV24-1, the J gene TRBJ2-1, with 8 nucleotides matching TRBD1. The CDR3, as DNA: TGTGCCACCAGTGATTTGTCTGAGACAGGGGTCGACGATGGTGAGCAGTTCTTC. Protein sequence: CATSDLSETGVDDGEQFF.